These 14 T cell receptor beta chains came from one sample sequenced in a study of shared clonotypes between healthy human individuals. Assay: immunoSEQ multiplex PCR; the TCRdb copy retains only in-frame clones and omits some. Here the sample spans some 2,100,000 clones, more than 90% being singletons. Sequenced: naive CD4+ T cells sorted from blood. The subset: CD45RA+ positively selected. The receptors originated from a man between 18 and 29 years old in good health.

Details on this clone: The identical CDR3 is also encoded by other nucleotide sequences in the sample. The chain employs TRBV11-2 and TRBJ1-6; D not certain. Trimming stripped 2 bases from V and 6 bases from J, with 8 bases between. The CDR3 is made up of 14 amino acids. The germline gives CDR1 SGHAT, CDR2 FQNNGV. CDR3 DNA: TGTGCCAGCAGCTTATCTGGGGTTAATTCACCCCTCCACTTT. Translation: CASSLSGVNSPLHF.

The rearrangement uses TRBV4-2 and TRBJ1-5; D is unresolved. The CDR3 sequence is 16 residues long. V dropped 4 bases and J dropped 2 bases, with 15 bases sitting between them. Germline loops: CDR1 LGHNA, CDR2 YNFKEQ. The CDR3 nucleotides read TGTGCCAGCAGCCCTCGTAGTGGGGAAGGCAATCAGCCCCAGCATTTT. This encodes CASSPRSGEGNQPQHF.

The chain employs TRBV5-5 and TRBJ2-5, with TRBD1 matching over 10 bases. V lost 4 bases, J lost 5 bases, and 5 bases stayed unmatched. This CDR3 has 14 amino acids. Germline CDR1 is SGHKS and CDR2 is YYEKEE (reference sequence). CDR3 coding DNA: TGTGCCAGCAGCCGACAGGGGGCATGGGAGACCCAGTACTTC. Its translation: CASSRQGAWETQYF.

The J gene is TRBJ2-1, the V gene TRBV10-3; unclear D gene. The V end lost 3 bases, the J end lost 6 bases, and 15 bases lay between the germline ends. Germline CDR1 is ENHRY and CDR2 is SYGVKD. The CDR3 is 15 residues long. Here the CDR3 DNA reads TGTGCCATCAGTGATGGAAGAGGCGGTTCCAATGAGCAGTTCTTC. It yields the protein CAISDGRGGSNEQFF.

This clone was seen a single time. The chain couples TRBV18 to TRBJ2-7; the match to TRBD2 covers 8 bases. The CDR3 is made up of 12 amino acids. CDR1 and CDR2 (germline): KGHSH, LQKENI. V was clipped by 0 bases and J by 9 bases; unmatched bases: 1. The DNA for the CDR3 is TGTGCCAGCTCACCACCGCTAGCGGGGCAGTACTTC. Translating gives CASSPPLAGQYF.

As to this clone: Other nucleotide sequences from this sample produce the same CDR3. The V call is TRBV29-1, the J call TRBJ2-3; D perhaps matches TRBD2 (6 bases). This CDR3 region has 13 residues. Germline V CDR1 and CDR2: SQVTM, ANQGSEA. Trimming removed 0 bases from V and 3 bases from J, with 7 bases in between. The CDR3 DNA is TGCAGCGTTGAAGATGGAGGGACAGATACGCAGTATTTT. It specifies CSVEDGGTDTQYF.

This clone was seen just once. The V and J genes are TRBV7-2 and TRBJ2-1, with TRBD2 matching 7 bases. Looked up from germline, CDR1 is SGHTA and CDR2 is FQGNSA. There are 17 residues in the CDR3. V lost 0 bases and J lost 0; bases outside the gene matches: 5. The CDR3 spells CASSLAPGGSSYNEQFF. The CDR3 DNA follows: TGTGCCAGCAGCTTAGCGCCGGGCGGGAGCTCCTACAATGAGCAGTTCTTC.

In regard to this clone: At the DNA level, this CDR3 is encoded by other sequences in the same sample as well. This chain's CDR3 is CASSSTGVTEAFF. The CDR3 coding sequence is TGTGCCAGCAGTTCTACAGGTGTCACTGAAGCTTTCTTT. This rearrangement joins TRBV7-9 to TRBJ1-1, with D tentatively TRBD1 (5 bases). The CDR3 consists of 13 residues. CDR1 SEHNR and CDR2 FQNEAQ come from the germline V gene (reference sequence). Trimming removed 6 bases from V and 4 bases from J, with 12 bases in between.

For this clone: This sample includes further DNA sequences coding for the same CDR3. The chain links TRBV15 to TRBJ2-5; D remains unclear. The V end lost 1 base, the J end lost 2 bases, and 5 bases lay between the germline ends. Germline V gene data show CDR1 as LNHNV and CDR2 as YYDKDF (reference sequence). The CDR3 loop spans 13 amino acids. The CDR3 is CATSRGLQETQYF. The CDR3 DNA sequence: TGTGCCACCAGCAGAGGCCTTCAAGAGACCCAGTACTTC.

Comments on this clone: Other DNA sequences from this sample encode an identical CDR3 as well. The rearrangement uses TRBV6-5 and TRBJ2-7; 7 bases align to TRBD1. From germline, CDR1 is MNHEY and CDR2 SVGAGI. CDR3 length equals 14 residues. The V segment lost 0 bases and the J segment 2 bases; nucleotides outside the gene matches: 1. The CDR3 nucleotides read TGTGCCAGCAGTTACTCGACAGGGCCCTACGAGCAGTACTTC. Residues: CASSYSTGPYEQYF.

The chain couples TRBV19 to TRBJ1-2; D remains unclear. V was shortened by 3 bases and J by 2 bases, with 13 bases between the two germline ends. Per the germline V gene, CDR1 is LNHDA and CDR2 is SQIVND (reference sequence). The CDR3 runs 15 residues. CDR3 region: CASSIHGRENYGYTF. The CDR3 DNA follows: TGTGCCAGTAGTATTCATGGTCGCGAGAACTATGGCTACACCTTC.

The chain has TRBV14 and TRBJ1-3; possible D gene TRBD1, 6 bases. Germline CDR1 and CDR2: SGHDN and FVKESK. The ends were cut back, 3 bases at V and 0 bases at J, with 6 bases in the middle. The CDR3 is made up of 14 amino acids. The CDR3 sequence: CASSQGASGNTIYF. Written as DNA, the CDR3 is TGTGCCAGCAGCCAGGGGGCCTCTGGAAACACCATATATTTT. Combining the CDR3 with reference TRBV14 and TRBJ1-3 gives the whole variable domain EAGVTQFPSHSVIEKGQTVTLRCDPISGHDNLYWYRRVMGKEIKFLLHFVKESKQDESGMPNNRFLAERTGGTYSTLKVQPAELEDSGVYFCASSQGASGNTIYFGEGSWLTVV.

The chain couples TRBV6-1 to TRBJ2-2; D uncertain. Per the germline V gene, CDR1 is MNHNS and CDR2 is SASEGT. The CDR3 has 13 amino acids. Between the trimmed V and J ends, which lost 8 bases and 6 bases, there was a span of 13 bases. The CDR3 nucleotides read TGTGCCAGCGACTCTCTGAAGCCCGGGGAGCTGTTTTTT. Protein product: CASDSLKPGELFF.

The chain combines TRBV7-3 with TRBJ2-3; 12 nucleotides line up with TRBD2. Losses at the gene ends were 6 bases for V and 3 bases for J; bases not matched to a gene: 4. The CDR3 totals 15 residues. Germline assignment: CDR1 SGHTA and CDR2 FQGTGA. The CDR3 here is CASSQTSGGTDTQYF. As DNA, the CDR3 is TGTGCCAGCAGTCAAACTAGCGGGGGGACAGATACGCAGTATTTT.